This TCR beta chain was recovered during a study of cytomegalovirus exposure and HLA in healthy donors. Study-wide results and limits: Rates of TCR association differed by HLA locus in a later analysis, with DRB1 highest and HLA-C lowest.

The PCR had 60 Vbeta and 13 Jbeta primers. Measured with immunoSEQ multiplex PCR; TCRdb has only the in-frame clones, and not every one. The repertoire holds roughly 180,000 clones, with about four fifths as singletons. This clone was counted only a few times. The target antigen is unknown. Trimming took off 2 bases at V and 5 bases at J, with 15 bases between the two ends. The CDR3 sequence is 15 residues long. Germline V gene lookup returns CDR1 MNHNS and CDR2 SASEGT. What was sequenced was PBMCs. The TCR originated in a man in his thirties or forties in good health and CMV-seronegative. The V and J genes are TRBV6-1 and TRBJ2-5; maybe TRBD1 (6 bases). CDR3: CASSEKLGARETQYF. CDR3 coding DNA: TGTGCCAGCAGTGAAAAGTTGGGGGCTAGGGAGACCCAGTACTTC.